One sample yielded the 5 T cell receptor beta chains listed below, sequenced in a study of regulatory T cells in long-lasting Graves disease. The time point denotes: newly diagnosed GD, antithyroid drugs for less than 3 months. RNA extracted from PBMCs served as the sequencing template. Libraries of TCR beta came from iRepertoire HTBI primers plus Arm-PCR of CDR3 regions. TCRdb analysed the multiplex PCR reads with MiXCR anew, one entry per CDR3 protein. Of approximately 400,000 distinct CDR3 sequences listed, about 15% are singletons. These sequences were also reported in another study, on T cells in Graves' hyperthyroidism and ophthalmopathy.

The sequences come from peripheral blood mononuclear cells (PBMCs), collected at new diagnosis, from a patient treated with antithyroid drugs. The receptor set was obtained from a woman in her 30s with Graves disease.

In this sample, this clonotype turned up many times. The rearrangement joins TRBV20-1 to TRBJ2-1, with unresolved D. CDR1 is DFQATT and CDR2 is SNEGSKA in the germline V gene (reference sequence). The CDR3 is made up of 17 amino acids. The V end lost 1 base, the J end lost 7 bases, and 23 bases lay between the germline ends. The CDR3 coding sequence is TGCAGTGCTAGAGCCCAAAAGATAGAGCCCCTTGGGAATGAGCAGTTCTTC. Its protein product is CSARAQKIEPLGNEQFF.

A few counts support this clonotype. The genes are TRBV5-1 and TRBJ1-1; tentative D call: TRBD1 (6 bases). CDR3 length: 16 residues. The V gene lost 0 bases and the J gene lost 5 bases, with 17 bases spanning the gap. CDR1 SGHRS and CDR2 YFSETQ come from the germline V gene. The CDR3 DNA reads TGCGCCAGCAGCTTGGAGGGGGTTTGGGATTCTACTGAAGCTTTCTTT. It yields the protein CASSLEGVWDSTEAFF.

This clonotype was detected a few times. The chain is built from TRBV12-3 or TRBV12-4 and TRBJ2-1; perhaps TRBD1 as D (5 bases). V was pared by 5 bases and J by 2 bases, with 13 bases between. This CDR3 spans 15 amino acids. The CDR3 here is CASSHDSTPYNEQFF. The CDR3 nucleotides read TGTGCCAGCAGTCACGACAGTACCCCCTACAATGAGCAGTTCTTC.

There are many counts of this clonotype. The genes are TRBV28 and TRBJ2-7, with 11 bases lining up with TRBD2. Germline trimming cut 2 bases from V and 1 base from J; bases unmatched to any gene: 10. This CDR3 is built from 18 residues. CDR1 is MDHEN, CDR2 SYDVKM, per germline. The CDR3 nucleotides are TGTGCCAGCAGTTTAGTCGTGGCGCTAGCGGGGGGTTCCTACGAGCAGTACTTC. Amino acid sequence: CASSLVVALAGGSYEQYF.

The V gene is TRBV7-6, the J gene TRBJ2-3; no clear D gene. The J call may be in error: the DNA end matches TRBJ1-1 better. The CDR3 spans 13 residues. Per germline, CDR1 SGHVS and CDR2 FNYEAQ. Written as DNA, the CDR3 is TGTGCCAGCAGCTTAGAGGGTGAGACTGAAGCTTTCTTT. Translation: CASSLEGETEAFF.